This T cell receptor beta chain appears in the sequencing data of a study of OX40 agonist ivuxolimab in advanced cancers. This CDR3 has 12 residues. The ends were cut back, 6 bases at V and 2 bases at J, with 9 bases in the middle. Germline CDR1 SGHTS, CDR2 YDEGEE. Profiled with immunoSEQ multiplex PCR; TCRdb holds only in-frame clones, not every one. The table lists 45,000 to 65,000 clones, about nine tenths of them singletons. Patients with autoimmune history or systemic immunosuppression were excluded. This clone was counted a few times. Sequencing was performed on CD4+ or CD8+ T cells sorted from blood, taken in a trial of the OX40 agonist ivuxolimab. This receptor was obtained from an adult with an advanced solid tumor such as melanoma, head and neck, liver or kidney cancer. The rearrangement joins TRBV5-8 to TRBJ2-7; D gene uncertain. The CDR3 coding sequence is TGTGCCAGCACCCTTTTGGCCTACGAGCAGTACTTC. It is translated as CASTLLAYEQYF.